The 29 T cell receptor beta chains below were found in one sample sequenced in a study of control samples from healthy donors and cancer patients. Produced via immunoSEQ multiplex PCR; TCRdb's table is partial and in-frame only. The table has fewer than 300,000 clones, roughly 82% seen once. Sample: PBMCs. These receptors were taken from a woman in her fifties or sixties with lung cancer.

This clone has more than one count but fewer than ten. The chain is built from TRBV12-5 and TRBJ2-3, with D perhaps TRBD1 or TRBD2 (6 bases each). Trimming took 11 bases from V and 8 from J, leaving 29 bases between them. The CDR3 extends over 16 amino acids. The germline V gene has CDR1 LGHNT and CDR2 FRNRAP. The CDR3 protein is CAGTLGGQKFGPTQYF. CDR3 sequence (DNA): TGTGCTGGAACTTTGGGGGGACAAAAATTTGGACCTACGCAGTATTTT.

This clone has just one count. The genes are TRBV7-9 and TRBJ1-5; D is unclear. Trimming took 1 base from V and 4 from J, leaving 5 bases between them. The CDR3 is 13 residues long. Germline V gene sequence: CDR1 SEHNR, CDR2 FQNEAQ (reference sequence). The CDR3 loop reads CASSLGANQPQHF. The CDR3 DNA sequence: TGTGCCAGCAGCTTAGGAGCGAATCAGCCCCAGCATTTT.

The chain combines TRBV7-6 with TRBJ2-1; D not certain. Trimming took off 2 bases at V and 11 bases at J, with 10 bases between the two ends. The CDR3 has 12 amino acids. Germline V lookup: CDR1 SGHVS, CDR2 FNYEAQ. The CDR3, as DNA: TGTGCCAGCAGCTTACGGACCGGACAGCAGTTCTTC. Its protein is CASSLRTGQQFF.

This clone was counted ten times or more. The gene calls are TRBV6-5 and TRBJ1-6; D is ambiguous. Between the trimmed V and J ends, which lost 9 bases and 0 bases, there was a span of 6 bases. CDR1 is MNHEY and CDR2 is SVGAGI in the germline V gene. The CDR3 consists of 13 residues. The CDR3 sequence: CASSSSYNSPLHF. CDR3 coding DNA: TGTGCCAGTAGCAGCTCCTATAATTCACCCCTCCACTTT.

This clone was counted a few times. This rearrangement joins TRBV5-1 to TRBJ1-1; the D is unclear. Germline-derived CDR1 and CDR2 are SGHRS and YFSETQ. CDR3 length equals 15 residues. V was clipped by 0 bases and J by 0 bases, with 9 bases between them. CDR3 sequence reads: CASSLETVMNTEAFF. CDR3 coding DNA: TGCGCCAGCAGCTTGGAAACAGTAATGAACACTGAAGCTTTCTTT.

The chain recombines TRBV13 with TRBJ1-6; 8 nucleotides align to TRBD1. The CDR3 covers 15 residues. Trimming at V came to 0 bases and at J to 9 bases, leaving 4 bases not matched to a gene. Germline-derived CDR1 and CDR2 are PRHDT and FYEKMQ (reference sequence). The CDR3 DNA is TGTGCCAGCAGCTTAGGAGACAGGGGCGGTTCACCCCTCCACTTT. Residues: CASSLGDRGGSPLHF.

This chain links TRBV3-1 (or the pseudogene TRBV3-2) with TRBJ1-3; no clear D. CDR1 is LGHDT and CDR2 is YNNKEL in the germline V gene (reference sequence). The germline V and J ends were trimmed by 4 bases and 0 bases, with 4 bases remaining between them. The CDR3 contains 13 residues. CDR3 DNA: TGTGCCAGCAGCCTGCGCTCTGGAAACACCATATATTTT. It translates to CASSLRSGNTIYF.

This rearrangement joins TRBV18 to TRBJ2-7, with D perhaps being TRBD1 or TRBD2 (5 bases each). CDR1 is KGHSH, CDR2 LQKENI, per germline. This CDR3 contains 14 residues. V lost 4 bases to trimming and J lost 2 bases, with 12 bases between them. Here the CDR3 reads CASSLPGAPYEQYF. The CDR3, as DNA: TGTGCCAGCTCACTTCCCGGGGCCCCCTACGAGCAGTACTTC. Full variable domain (remainder filled in from reference TRBV18 and TRBJ2-7): NAGVMQNPRHLVRRRGQEARLRCSPMKGHSHVYWYRQLPEEGLKFMVYLQKENIIDESGMPKERFSAEFPKEGPSILRIQQVVRGDSAAYFCASSLPGAPYEQYFGPGTRLTVT.

The V and J genes are TRBV5-6 and TRBJ1-6; 7 bases are shared with TRBD1. With V trimmed by 4 bases and J by 10 bases, 11 bases remained unmatched. Germline CDR1 is SGHDT and CDR2 is YYEEEE. This CDR3 spans 15 amino acids. The CDR3 DNA sequence: TGTGCCAGCAGCCCTACAGGGGAAAAGGGATCACCCCTCCACTTT. This encodes CASSPTGEKGSPLHF.

The J gene is TRBJ2-3, the V gene TRBV20-1; no firm D call. V shed 5 bases and J shed 3 bases, with 3 bases lying between them. Germline V gene lookup returns CDR1 DFQATT and CDR2 SNEGSKA (reference sequence). The CDR3 spans 10 residues. This CDR3 reads CSAETDTQYF. CDR3 DNA sequence: TGCAGTGCTGAAACAGATACGCAGTATTTT.

This chain joins TRBV3-1 (or the pseudogene TRBV3-2) and TRBJ1-3, with unresolved D. V was shortened by 4 bases and J by 0 bases, with 7 bases between the two germline ends. The germline V gene encodes CDR1 LGHDT and CDR2 YNNKEL (reference sequence). The CDR3 has 14 residues. In DNA, the CDR3 is TGTGCCAGCAGCCCGAACGACTCTGGAAACACCATATATTTT. Translated, it gives CASSPNDSGNTIYF.

On this clone: The sample holds other DNA sequences that translate to the same CDR3. The V and J genes are TRBV14 and TRBJ2-1; unclear D gene. CDR3 length: 11 residues. With 1 base removed from V and 9 bases from J, the gap between germline ends came to 4 bases. Germline CDR1 reads SGHDN; CDR2 reads FVKESK. The CDR3 DNA follows: TGTGCCAGCAGCCAAGGGGTTGAGCAGTTCTTC. Translating it yields CASSQGVEQFF.

V and J are TRBV19 and TRBJ1-3; 8 nucleotides match TRBD1. The CDR3 is made up of 16 amino acids. The trim removed 6 bases at V and 3 bases at J, leaving 10 bases unmatched. Germline loops: CDR1 LNHDA, CDR2 SQIVND (reference sequence). The CDR3 DNA sequence: TGTGCCAGTAGACCACCCCCGGGACAGGATGGAAACACCATATATTTT. As protein: CASRPPPGQDGNTIYF.

V gene TRBV6-1 combines with J gene TRBJ2-7; D call uncertain. Trimming removed 1 base at V and 3 bases at J, with 13 bases between. The CDR3 loop spans 15 amino acids. Germline V gene lookup returns CDR1 MNHNS and CDR2 SASEGT. CDR3 DNA sequence: TGTGCCAGCAGTGAAGAAGGTGGGCAGATCTACGAGCAGTACTTC. Protein product: CASSEEGGQIYEQYF.

The rearrangement uses TRBV2 and TRBJ1-2; the match to TRBD1 covers 7 bases. The ends lost 5 bases at V and 8 bases at J; junction bases unmatched: 8. This CDR3 is 13 amino acids long. Germline V gene lookup returns CDR1 SNHLY and CDR2 FYNNEI. The CDR3 DNA reads as TGTGCCAGCAGTCTCGGGACAGTGGAGGGCTACACCTTC. Translation gives CASSLGTVEGYTF.

The rearrangement links TRBV18 to TRBJ2-7, with D uncertain. The CDR3 is 12 residues long. Trimming took off 4 bases at V and 4 bases at J, with 8 bases between the two ends. Germline CDR1 KGHSH, CDR2 LQKENI. CDR3 loop: CASSRLGYEQYF. Here the CDR3 DNA reads TGTGCCAGCTCACGCCTGGGGTACGAGCAGTACTTC.

The V call is TRBV7-9, the J call TRBJ1-1, with 8 nucleotides matching TRBD1. CDR1 is SEHNR and CDR2 is FQNEAQ in the germline V gene (reference sequence). The CDR3 sequence is 13 residues long. V lost 8 bases, J lost 6 bases, and 8 bases stayed unmatched. The CDR3 region has the DNA TGTGCCAGCGCCCAGGACAGGGCGGCTGAAGCTTTCTTT. Translating gives CASAQDRAAEAFF.

This clone is a singleton in its sample. V is TRBV6-5 and J is TRBJ1-2; D is perhaps TRBD1 (5 bases). The V and J ends lost 0 bases and 4 bases respectively, with 9 bases between them. Per germline, CDR1 MNHEY and CDR2 SVGAGI. The CDR3 runs to 14 residues. DNA for the CDR3: TGTGCCAGCAGTTACTCTGACAGCTTCTATGGCTACACCTTC. This codes for CASSYSDSFYGYTF.

The chain joins TRBV5-4 to TRBJ1-3; D gene ambiguous. Deletions cut 0 bases from V and 4 bases from J, with 14 bases between. Per the germline V gene, CDR1 is SGHNT and CDR2 is YYREEE (reference sequence). This CDR3 is built from 16 residues. CDR3 in amino acids: CASSLVAAESGNTIYF. As DNA, the CDR3 is TGTGCCAGCAGCTTGGTGGCGGCAGAGTCAGGAAACACCATATATTTT.

This clone was picked up one time. V is TRBV2 and J is TRBJ2-4; D possibly corresponds to TRBD2 (7 bases). CDR1 is SNHLY, CDR2 FYNNEI, per germline. This CDR3 spans 14 amino acids. With 4 bases removed from V and 7 bases from J, the gap between germline ends came to 14 bases. The CDR3 nucleotides are TGTGCCAGCAGTGCTAGGGGGGGTGGCAACATTCAGTACTTC. Translating it yields CASSARGGGNIQYF.

A single count supports this clone. J is TRBJ2-1 and V is TRBV6-5, with TRBD2 matching 10 bases. This CDR3 has 12 residues. The ends lost 8 bases at V and 15 bases at J; junction bases unmatched: 10. Germline CDR1 is MNHEY and CDR2 is SVGAGI. DNA for the CDR3: TGTGCCAGCCGTTCTGCTAGCGGGGGAGGGTTCTTC. Its protein is CASRSASGGGFF.

The chain recombines TRBV5-5 with TRBJ1-1, with D unclear. This CDR3 region has 17 residues. Looked up from germline, CDR1 is SGHKS and CDR2 is YYEKEE (reference sequence). Trimming removed 0 bases at V and 0 bases at J, with 15 bases between. CDR3 region: CASSLAPTPGMNTEAFF. CDR3 nucleotide sequence: TGTGCCAGCAGCTTGGCCCCAACGCCAGGCATGAACACTGAAGCTTTCTTT.

This chain uses TRBV9 with TRBJ1-1; TRBD1 might be the D (6 bases). Trimming removed 5 bases at V and 10 bases at J, with 15 bases between. The CDR3 consists of 12 residues. CDR1 is SGDLS and CDR2 is YYNGEE in the germline V gene. CDR3 residues: CASSPQGSPAFF. CDR3 DNA sequence: TGTGCCAGCAGTCCACAGGGTTCTCCAGCTTTCTTT.

This rearrangement joins TRBV6-5 to TRBJ2-7; tentative D call: TRBD1 (6 bases). V lost 1 base and J lost 2, with 9 bases in between. The germline V gene encodes CDR1 MNHEY and CDR2 SVGAGI. The CDR3 sequence is 14 residues long. CDR3 sequence reads: CASSYLGGTYEQYF. The CDR3, as DNA: TGTGCCAGCAGTTACTTAGGGGGTACCTACGAGCAGTACTTC.

This chain uses TRBV5-5 with TRBJ2-7, with TRBD1 as a possible D gene (7 bases). V lost 5 bases and J lost 6, with 21 bases in between. The CDR3 runs to 15 residues. Germline V gene sequence: CDR1 SGHKS, CDR2 YYEKEE (reference sequence). In nucleotides, the CDR3 is TGTGCCAGCAGGCGGGAATCACAGGGGACCGGCGAGCAGTACTTC. It specifies CASRRESQGTGEQYF.

The chain recombines TRBV6-6 with TRBJ2-3; D is perhaps TRBD1 (6 bases). The CDR3 runs to 14 residues. V dropped 6 bases and J dropped 6 bases, with 16 bases sitting between them. From germline, CDR1 is MNHNY and CDR2 SVGAGI (reference sequence). The CDR3: CASSWSGGVDTQYF. The CDR3 DNA follows: TGTGCCAGCAGCTGGAGTGGGGGCGTCGATACGCAGTATTTT.

The genes are TRBV6-1 and TRBJ1-3; TRBD1 might be the D (5 bases). Germline V gives CDR1 MNHNS, CDR2 SASEGT. V was trimmed by 3 bases and J by 4 bases, leaving 13 bases between them. The CDR3 covers 15 residues. This chain's CDR3 is CASSEGPGLGNTIYF. Here the CDR3 DNA reads TGTGCCAGCAGTGAGGGACCCGGTCTCGGAAACACCATATATTTT.

The chain uses TRBV5-6 and TRBJ2-2; a possible D gene is TRBD2 (6 bases). The CDR3 is 16 amino acids. Trimming cost V 0 bases and J 5 bases, with 14 bases left between them. The V gene's germline CDR1 is SGHDT and CDR2 YYEEEE. This chain's CDR3 is CASSLDGDLGTGELFF. DNA of the CDR3: TGTGCCAGCAGCTTGGATGGGGACTTGGGAACCGGGGAGCTGTTTTTT. Supplemented by reference TRBV5-6 and TRBJ2-2, the full variable domain reads DAGVTQSPTHLIKTRGQQVTLRCSPKSGHDTVSWYQQALGQGPQFIFQYYEEEERQRGNFPDRFSGHQFPNYSSELNVNALLLGDSALYLCASSLDGDLGTGELFFGEGSRLTVL.

V usage is TRBV6-5 and J usage is TRBJ2-1; no reliable D call. The germline V gene encodes CDR1 MNHEY and CDR2 SVGAGI. V lost 1 base to trimming and J lost 10 bases, with 11 bases between them. The CDR3 totals 13 residues. For the CDR3, the DNA is TGTGCCAGCAGTTACTTTAGTACTTCCGAGCAGTTCTTC. Translating it yields CASSYFSTSEQFF.